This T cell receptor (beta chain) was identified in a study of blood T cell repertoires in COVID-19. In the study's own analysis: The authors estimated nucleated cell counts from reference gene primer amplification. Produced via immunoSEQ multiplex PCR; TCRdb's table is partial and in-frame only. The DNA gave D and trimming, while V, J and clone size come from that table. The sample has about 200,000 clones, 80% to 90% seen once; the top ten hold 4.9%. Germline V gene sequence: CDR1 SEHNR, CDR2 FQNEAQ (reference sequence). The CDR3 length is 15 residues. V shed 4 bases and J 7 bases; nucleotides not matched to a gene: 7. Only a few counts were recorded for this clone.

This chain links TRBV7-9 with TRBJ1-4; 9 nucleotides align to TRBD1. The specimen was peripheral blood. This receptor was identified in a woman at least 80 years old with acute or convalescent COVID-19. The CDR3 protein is CASSYEQGAGEKLFF. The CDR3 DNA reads TGTGCCAGCAGCTACGAACAGGGGGCGGGTGAAAAACTGTTTTTT. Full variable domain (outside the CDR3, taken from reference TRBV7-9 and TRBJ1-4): DTGVSQNPRHKITKRGQNVTFRCDPISEHNRLYWYRQTLGQGPEFLTYFQNEAQLEKSRLLSDRFSAERPKGSFSTLEIQRTEQGDSAMYLCASSYEQGAGEKLFFGSGTQLSVL.